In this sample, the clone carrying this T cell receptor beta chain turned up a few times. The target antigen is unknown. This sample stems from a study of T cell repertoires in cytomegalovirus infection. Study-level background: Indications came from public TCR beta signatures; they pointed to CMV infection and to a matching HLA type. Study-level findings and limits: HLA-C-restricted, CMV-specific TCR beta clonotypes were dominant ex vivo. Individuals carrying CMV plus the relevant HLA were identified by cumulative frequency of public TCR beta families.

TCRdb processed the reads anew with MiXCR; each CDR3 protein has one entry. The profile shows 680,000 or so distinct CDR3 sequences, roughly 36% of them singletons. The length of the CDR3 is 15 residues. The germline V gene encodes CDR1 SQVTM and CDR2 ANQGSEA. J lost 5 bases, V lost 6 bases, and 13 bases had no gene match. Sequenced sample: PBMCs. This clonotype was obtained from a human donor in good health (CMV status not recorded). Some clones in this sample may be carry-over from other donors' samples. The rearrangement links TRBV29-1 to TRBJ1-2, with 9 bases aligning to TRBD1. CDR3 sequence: CSVETRDRAYYGYTF. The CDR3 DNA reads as TGCAGCGTAGAAACCCGGGACAGGGCCTATTATGGCTACACCTTC.